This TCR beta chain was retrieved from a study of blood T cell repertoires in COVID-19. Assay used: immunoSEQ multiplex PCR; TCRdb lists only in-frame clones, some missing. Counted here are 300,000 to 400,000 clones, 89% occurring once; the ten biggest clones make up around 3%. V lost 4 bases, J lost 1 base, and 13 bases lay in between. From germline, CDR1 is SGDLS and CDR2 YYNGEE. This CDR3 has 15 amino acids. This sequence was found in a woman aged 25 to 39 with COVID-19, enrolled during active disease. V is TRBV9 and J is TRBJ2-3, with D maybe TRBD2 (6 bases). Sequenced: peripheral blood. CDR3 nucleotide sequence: TGTGCCAGCAGCCCTTGGAGGGCGCGCACAGATACGCAGTATTTT. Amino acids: CASSPWRARTDTQYF.